The rows below give T cell receptor beta chains drawn from one sample of a study of prognosis after radiotherapy for stage I lung cancer. TCRdb recomputed calls from the multiplex PCR reads with MiXCR, one row per CDR3 protein. This sample carries about 12,000 distinct CDR3 sequences, less than 70% of them seen once, and the ten largest clones take 20% to 25%. The specimen comprised PBMCs, sampled before or after stereotactic body radiation therapy (not recorded which). The receptors originated from a donor aged 50 or older with non-small cell lung cancer. The CDR3 runs from the conserved cysteine through the conserved F or W. Fields, in order: clone size, D gene, J gene, V gene, CDR3 protein, CDR3 DNA. A D gene is named only where the DNA matches it firmly. Not all rows give a size; the values are once, few, many and, for expanded clones, a class.

- | - | TRBJ2-1 | TRBV6-1 | CASSSHGEQFF | TGTGCCAGCTCCAGCCATGGTGAGCAGTTCTTC
- | - | TRBJ1-5 | TRBV2 | CASSEQVYSNQTQRF | TGTGCCAGCAGTGAACAGGTGTATAGCAATCAGACCCAGCGTTTT
- | - | TRBJ1-2 | TRBV12-3/TRBV12-4 | CASTRTGQTNYGYTF | TGTGCCAGCACCCGAACAGGCCAGACTAACTATGGCTACACCTTC
medium-sized | - | TRBJ2-6 | TRBV27 | CASTGSGANVLTF | TGTGCCAGCACTGGATCTGGGGCCAACGTCCTGACTTTC
- | TRBD2 | TRBJ2-7 | TRBV30 | CAWSVQAGDEQYF | TGTGCCTGGAGTGTGCAAGCGGGAGACGAGCAGTACTTC
many | - | TRBJ2-1 | TRBV10-3 | CAISSGAPLNEQFF | TGTGCCATCAGTTCAGGGGCCCCCCTGAATGAGCAGTTCTTC
medium-sized | TRBD1 | TRBJ2-7 | TRBV6-5 | CASSLDRGHEQYF | TGTGCCAGCAGTTTAGACAGGGGCCACGAGCAGTACTTC
many | - | TRBJ1-5 | TRBV6-4 | CASSPDQYSNQPQHF | TGTGCCAGCAGTCCGGACCAGTATAGCAATCAGCCCCAGCATTTT
once | TRBD1 | TRBJ1-6 | TRBV12-3/TRBV12-4 | CASTRTGGNSPLHF | TGTGCCAGCACCAGGACAGGGGGGAATTCACCCCTCCACTTT
- | TRBD2 | TRBJ2-1 | TRBV25-1 | CASIGIAGGSYNEQFF | TGTGCCAGCATCGGTATAGCGGGAGGTAGCTACAATGAGCAGTTCTTC
medium-sized | - | TRBJ2-2 | TRBV2 | CASRTGGNTGELFF | TGTGCCAGCAGGACAGGAGGAAACACCGGGGAGCTGTTTTTT
many | - | TRBJ2-4 | TRBV29-1 | CSATKAAKNIQYF | TGCAGCGCCACAAAAGCCGCCAAAAACATTCAGTACTTC
- | TRBD1 | TRBJ1-2 | TRBV2 | CASSVQGANYGYTF | TGTGCCAGCAGTGTACAGGGGGCTAACTATGGCTACACCTTC
medium-sized | TRBD1 | TRBJ2-3 | TRBV20-1 | CSAPGQESTDTQYF | TGCAGTGCTCCGGGACAGGAGAGCACAGATACGCAGTATTTT
- | TRBD1 | TRBJ2-7 | TRBV5-8 | CASRFGQGAYEQYF | TGTGCCAGCAGATTCGGACAGGGGGCATACGAGCAGTACTTC
few | TRBD2 | TRBJ2-1 | TRBV28 | CASSSLAGDEQFF | TGTGCCAGCAGTTCCTTAGCGGGAGATGAGCAGTTCTTC
medium-sized | TRBD2 | TRBJ2-7 | TRBV7-8 | CASSLTQREEEQYF | TGTGCCAGCAGCTTAACCCAGCGGGAGGAGGAGCAGTACTTC
- | - | TRBJ1-5 | TRBV6-2/TRBV6-3 | CASSYQGDQPQHF | TGTGCCAGCAGTTATCAGGGCGATCAGCCCCAGCATTTT
- | TRBD1 | TRBJ1-2 | TRBV19 | CASSSSGGNYGYTF | TGTGCCAGTAGTAGTTCAGGGGGCAACTATGGCTACACCTTC
medium-sized | - | TRBJ2-7 | TRBV11-2 | CASSLTQVTDEQYF | TGTGCCAGCAGCTTAACGCAGGTCACGGACGAGCAGTACTTC
- | - | TRBJ2-7 | TRBV6-5 | CSSSYSPDSEQYF | TGTTCCAGCAGTTACTCCCCGGACTCCGAGCAGTACTTC
- | TRBD2 | TRBJ2-2 | TRBV9 | CASSVASGGLAGELFF | TGTGCCAGCAGCGTAGCGAGCGGGGGGCTGGCCGGGGAGCTGTTTTTT
- | - | TRBJ2-7 | TRBV12-3/TRBV12-4 | CASSLQGSTHEQYF | TGTGCCAGCAGTTTGCAGGGTAGCACACACGAGCAGTACTTC
- | - | TRBJ2-3 | TRBV6-5 | CASSSQDPSTDTQYF | TGTGCCAGCAGTTCCCAAGACCCTAGCACAGATACGCAGTATTTT
- | - | TRBJ2-6 | TRBV28 | CASGPTPSGANVLTF | TGTGCCAGCGGTCCCACCCCCTCAGGGGCCAACGTCCTGACTTTC
- | TRBD1 | TRBJ1-2 | TRBV7-3 | CASTSMGGQGAFGYTF | TGTGCCAGCACCTCGATGGGTGGACAGGGGGCGTTCGGCTACACCTTC
- | - | TRBJ1-1 | TRBV7-3 | CASSLVRVGAEAFF | TGTGCCAGCAGCTTAGTGAGGGTTGGGGCTGAAGCTTTCTTT
- | TRBD2 | TRBJ2-3 | TRBV30 | CAWSSAGSSTDTQYF | TGTGCCTGGAGTTCAGCGGGAAGCAGCACAGATACGCAGTATTTT
many | TRBD2 | TRBJ2-7 | TRBV9 | CASSPGLALGNEQYF | TGTGCCAGCAGCCCAGGACTAGCGCTAGGGAACGAGCAGTACTTC
- | TRBD1 | TRBJ2-7 | TRBV6-1 | CASRPGQGAFSYEQYF | TGTGCCAGCAGACCGGGACAGGGGGCATTCTCCTACGAGCAGTACTTC
medium-sized | TRBD1 | TRBJ1-2 | TRBV5-1 | CASSPGGQGVDGYTF | TGCGCCAGCAGCCCAGGGGGTCAGGGTGTAGATGGCTACACCTTC
many | TRBD2 | TRBJ2-4 | TRBV15 | CATSRGTSVAKNIQYF | TGTGCCACCAGCAGAGGGACTAGCGTTGCCAAAAACATTCAGTACTTC
many | TRBD2 | TRBJ2-1 | TRBV7-9 | CASSEGRGRISYNEQFF | TGTGCCAGCAGCGAAGGGCGCGGGAGGATTTCCTACAATGAGCAGTTCTTC
- | - | TRBJ2-2 | TRBV7-2 | CASSLAAANTGELFF | TGTGCCAGCAGCTTAGCAGCGGCGAACACCGGGGAGCTGTTTTTT
- | - | TRBJ2-7 | TRBV6-5 | CASSYGRSSYEHYF | TGTGCCAGCAGTTACGGTCGAAGCTCCTACGAGCATTACTTC
medium-sized | - | TRBJ2-1 | TRBV11-2 | CASSFGIGSNEQFF | TGTGCCAGCAGCTTCGGTATAGGATCCAATGAGCAGTTCTTC
many | TRBD1 | TRBJ1-1 | TRBV5-6 | CASRLGGGSTEAFF | TGTGCCAGCAGACTGGGAGGGGGCTCAACTGAAGCTTTCTTT
- | TRBD2 | TRBJ2-1 | TRBV2 | CASTSGRATNEQFF | TGTGCCAGCACAAGCGGGAGAGCGACGAATGAGCAGTTCTTC
- | - | TRBJ2-3 | TRBV9 | CASSFLSRYDTQYF | TGTGCCAGCAGCTTCCTTAGCCGGTACGATACGCAGTATTTT
medium-sized | - | TRBJ2-1 | TRBV7-9 | CASSLAPQQFF | TGTGCCAGCAGCTTAGCCCCACAGCAGTTCTTC
- | - | TRBJ2-7 | TRBV7-2 | CASSPKDYSYEQYF | TGTGCCAGCAGCCCCAAGGACTACTCCTACGAGCAGTACTTC